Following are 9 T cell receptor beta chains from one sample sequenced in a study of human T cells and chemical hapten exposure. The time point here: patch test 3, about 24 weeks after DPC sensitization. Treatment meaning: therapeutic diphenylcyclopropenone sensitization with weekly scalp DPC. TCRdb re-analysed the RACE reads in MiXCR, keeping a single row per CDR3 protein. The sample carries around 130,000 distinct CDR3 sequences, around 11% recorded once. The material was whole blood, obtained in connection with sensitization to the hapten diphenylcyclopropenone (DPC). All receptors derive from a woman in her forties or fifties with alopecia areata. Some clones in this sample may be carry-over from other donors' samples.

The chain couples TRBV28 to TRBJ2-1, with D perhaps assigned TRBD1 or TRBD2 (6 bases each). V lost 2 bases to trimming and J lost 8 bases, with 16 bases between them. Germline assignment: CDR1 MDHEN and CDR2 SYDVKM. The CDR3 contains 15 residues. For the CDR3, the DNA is TGTGCCAGCAGTTTACTTGCGGAGGGGGTCGATGAGCAGTTCTTC. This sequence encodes CASSLLAEGVDEQFF.

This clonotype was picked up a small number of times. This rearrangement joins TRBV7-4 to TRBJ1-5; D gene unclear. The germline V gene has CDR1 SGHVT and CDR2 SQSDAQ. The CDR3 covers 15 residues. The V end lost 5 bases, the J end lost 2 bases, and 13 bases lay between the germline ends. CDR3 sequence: CASSLFGSGNQPQHF. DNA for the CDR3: TGTGCCAGCAGCCTGTTCGGGTCAGGCAATCAGCCCCAGCATTTT.

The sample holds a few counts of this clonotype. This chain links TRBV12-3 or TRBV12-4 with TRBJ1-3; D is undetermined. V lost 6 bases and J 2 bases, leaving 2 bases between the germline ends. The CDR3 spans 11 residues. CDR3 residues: CASSTGNTIYF. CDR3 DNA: TGTGCCAGCAGCACTGGAAACACCATATATTTT.

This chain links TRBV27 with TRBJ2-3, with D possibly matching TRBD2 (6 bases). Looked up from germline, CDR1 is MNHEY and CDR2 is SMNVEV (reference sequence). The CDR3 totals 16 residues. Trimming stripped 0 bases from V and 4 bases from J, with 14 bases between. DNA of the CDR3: TGTGCCAGCAGTTTATCCCAGCCTAGCGTCTCAGATACGCAGTATTTT. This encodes CASSLSQPSVSDTQYF.

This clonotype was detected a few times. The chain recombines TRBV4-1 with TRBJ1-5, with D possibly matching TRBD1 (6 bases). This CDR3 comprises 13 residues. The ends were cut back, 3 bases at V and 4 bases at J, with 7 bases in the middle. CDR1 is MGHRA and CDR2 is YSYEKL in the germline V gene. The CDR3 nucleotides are TGCGCCAGCAGCCAGAGGGGGAATCAGCCCCAGCATTTT. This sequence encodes CASSQRGNQPQHF.

CDR3: CASTPGRMAGVGTDTQYF. The CDR3 coding sequence is TGTGCCAGCACCCCCGGTCGTATGGCGGGAGTAGGCACAGATACGCAGTATTTT. V usage is TRBV7-8 and J usage is TRBJ2-3; 7 bases agree with TRBD2. The CDR3 consists of 18 residues. V lost 7 bases, J lost 1 base, and 17 bases stayed unmatched. CDR1 is SGHVS and CDR2 is FQNEAQ in the germline V gene.

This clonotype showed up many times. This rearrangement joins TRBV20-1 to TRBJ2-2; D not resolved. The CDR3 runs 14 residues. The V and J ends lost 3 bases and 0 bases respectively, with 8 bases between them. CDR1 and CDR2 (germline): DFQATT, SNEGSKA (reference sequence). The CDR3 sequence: CSAREKSNTGELFF. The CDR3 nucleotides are TGCAGTGCTAGGGAGAAATCGAACACCGGGGAGCTGTTTTTT.

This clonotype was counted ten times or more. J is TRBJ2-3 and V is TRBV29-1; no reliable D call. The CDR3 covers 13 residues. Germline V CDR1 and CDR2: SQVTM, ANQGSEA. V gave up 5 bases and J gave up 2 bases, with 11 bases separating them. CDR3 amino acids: CSVNARLTDTQYF. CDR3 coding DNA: TGCAGCGTTAATGCGAGACTCACAGATACGCAGTATTTT.

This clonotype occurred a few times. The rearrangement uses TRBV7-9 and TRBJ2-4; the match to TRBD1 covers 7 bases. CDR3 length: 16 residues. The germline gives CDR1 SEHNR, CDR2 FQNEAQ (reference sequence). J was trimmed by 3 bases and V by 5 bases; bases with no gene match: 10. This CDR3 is CASSQMDRRDKNIQYF. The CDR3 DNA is TGTGCCAGCAGCCAAATGGACAGGAGAGACAAAAACATTCAGTACTTC.